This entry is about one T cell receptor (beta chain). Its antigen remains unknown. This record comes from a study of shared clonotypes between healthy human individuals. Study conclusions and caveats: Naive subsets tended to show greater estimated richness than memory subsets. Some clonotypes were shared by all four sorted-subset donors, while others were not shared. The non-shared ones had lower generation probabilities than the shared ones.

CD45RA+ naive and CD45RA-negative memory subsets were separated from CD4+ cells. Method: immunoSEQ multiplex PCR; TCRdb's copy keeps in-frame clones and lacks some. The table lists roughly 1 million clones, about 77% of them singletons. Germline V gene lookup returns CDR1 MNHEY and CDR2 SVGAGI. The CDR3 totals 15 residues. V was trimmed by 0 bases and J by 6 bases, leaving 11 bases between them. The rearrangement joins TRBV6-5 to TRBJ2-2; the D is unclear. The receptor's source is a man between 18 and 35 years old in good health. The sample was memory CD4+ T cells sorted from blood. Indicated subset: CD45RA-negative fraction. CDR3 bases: TGTGCCAGCAGTTACTCGAATACCGGGTCCGGGGAGCTGTTTTTT. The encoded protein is CASSYSNTGSGELFF.